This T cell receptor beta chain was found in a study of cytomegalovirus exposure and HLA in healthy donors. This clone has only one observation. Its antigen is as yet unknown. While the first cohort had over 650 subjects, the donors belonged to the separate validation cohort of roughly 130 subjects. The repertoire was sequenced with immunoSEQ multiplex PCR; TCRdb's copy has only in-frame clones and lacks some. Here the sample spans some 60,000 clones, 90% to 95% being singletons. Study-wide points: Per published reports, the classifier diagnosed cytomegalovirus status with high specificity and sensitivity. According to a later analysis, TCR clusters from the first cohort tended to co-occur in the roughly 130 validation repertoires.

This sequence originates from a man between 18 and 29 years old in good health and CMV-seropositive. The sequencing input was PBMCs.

In nucleotides, the CDR3 is TGTGCCTGGCACCGGGACTATGCCGGTCCGTCCTACAATGAGCAGTTCTTC. Protein: CAWHRDYAGPSYNEQFF. This chain connects TRBV30 to TRBJ2-1, with TRBD2 matching 7 bases. V lost 5 bases to trimming and J lost 1 base; unmatched junction nucleotides: 14. Per the germline V gene, CDR1 is GTSNPN and CDR2 is SVGIG (reference sequence). The CDR3 has 17 amino acids.